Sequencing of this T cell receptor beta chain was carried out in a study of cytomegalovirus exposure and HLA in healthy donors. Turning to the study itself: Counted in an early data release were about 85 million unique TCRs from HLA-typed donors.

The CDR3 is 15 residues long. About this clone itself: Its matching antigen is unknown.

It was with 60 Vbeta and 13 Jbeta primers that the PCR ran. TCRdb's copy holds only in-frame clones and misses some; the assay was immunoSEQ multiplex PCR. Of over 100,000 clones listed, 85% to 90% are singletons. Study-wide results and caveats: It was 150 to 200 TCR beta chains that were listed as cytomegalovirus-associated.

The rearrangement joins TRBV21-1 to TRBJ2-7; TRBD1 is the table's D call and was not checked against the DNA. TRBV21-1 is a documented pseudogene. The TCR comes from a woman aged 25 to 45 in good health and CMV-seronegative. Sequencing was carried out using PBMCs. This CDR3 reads CASSKSKGFLYEQYF. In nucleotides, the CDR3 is TGTGCCAGCAGCAAATCAAAGGGGTTCCTCTACGAGCAGTACTTC.